Below are 23 T cell receptor beta chains sequenced from a single sample in a study of T cell repertoires in cytomegalovirus infection. Their recognized antigens are unknown. MiXCR, applied by TCRdb to the reads, yields one record per CDR3 protein. The table lists about 360,000 distinct CDR3 sequences, just under 35% of them singletons. The sequencing here drew on cultured PBMCs, taken from culture after CMV antigen stimulation. All receptors derive from a human donor in good health (CMV status not recorded). Some clones in this sample may be carry-over from other donors' samples.

The chain combines TRBV7-9 with TRBJ2-1; 11 positions agree with TRBD2. Germline V gene data show CDR1 as SEHNR and CDR2 as FQNEAQ (reference sequence). V was clipped by 5 bases and J by 4 bases; unmatched bases: 10. The CDR3 has 17 amino acids. The DNA of the CDR3 is TGTGCCAGCAGCCAATATAGCGGGAGGGCCGCGTACAATGAGCAGTTCTTC. Protein product: CASSQYSGRAAYNEQFF.

In its sample, this clonotype was seen many times. The chain is built from TRBV5-6 and TRBJ2-7, with TRBD1 identical over 7 bases. There are 14 residues in the CDR3. The ends lost 1 base at V and 3 bases at J; junction bases unmatched: 4. Germline V gene lookup returns CDR1 SGHDT and CDR2 YYEEEE. CDR3 in DNA: TGTGCCAGCAGCTTGAATGGACAGGACTACGAGCAGTACGTC. It specifies CASSLNGQDYEQYV.

This clonotype was observed a handful of times. CDR3 region: CASSPGTRNYEQYV. The CDR3 bases are TGTGCCAGCAGCCCTGGGACTAGGAACTACGAGCAGTACGTC. The V gene is TRBV11-2, the J gene TRBJ2-7; 8 bases agree with TRBD2. The CDR3 totals 14 residues. The junction had 6 bases not matched to a gene; V was cut back by 5 bases and J by 3 bases. CDR1 is SGHAT and CDR2 is FQNNGV in the germline V gene.

The chain recombines TRBV6-1 with TRBJ2-7; unclear D gene. Germline V gene sequence: CDR1 MNHNS, CDR2 SASEGT. The CDR3 consists of 14 residues. Trimming cost V 2 bases and J 3 bases, with 11 bases left between them. The CDR3: CASSEIGLDYEQYF. The CDR3 DNA follows: TGTGCCAGCAGTGAAATAGGTCTAGACTACGAGCAGTACTTC.

The V and J genes are TRBV12-3 or TRBV12-4 and TRBJ2-7; 14 positions agree with TRBD2. CDR3 length: 14 residues. V shed 4 bases and J 5 bases; nucleotides not matched to a gene: 1. The CDR3 DNA is TGTGCCAGCAGTTCGGGACTAGCGGGAGACGAGCAGTACGTC. It encodes CASSSGLAGDEQYV.

The sample holds a few counts of this clonotype. The V gene is TRBV5-6, the J gene TRBJ2-7; D may correspond to TRBD1 or TRBD2 (5 bases each). The germline V gene has CDR1 SGHDT and CDR2 YYEEEE. This CDR3 is built from 15 residues. V was trimmed by 4 bases and J by 3 bases, leaving 17 bases between them. Here the CDR3 reads CASSKGRSGRYEQYV. In DNA, the CDR3 is TGTGCCAGCAGCAAGGGACGAAGCGGTCGCTACGAGCAGTACGTC.

This clonotype has only a few counts. The J gene is TRBJ1-1, the V gene TRBV27; D remains ambiguous. The V gene lost 8 bases and the J gene lost 3 bases, with 7 bases spanning the gap. Germline V gene sequence: CDR1 MNHEY, CDR2 SMNVEV (reference sequence). The length of the CDR3 is 11 residues. CDR3 sequence: CASHTHTEAFF. The CDR3 nucleotides read TGTGCCAGCCATACCCACACTGAAGCTTTCTTT.

The V call is TRBV7-9, the J call TRBJ2-1; TRBD1 or TRBD2 may be the D gene (5 bases each). Trimming took 4 bases from V and 4 from J, leaving 17 bases between them. This CDR3 comprises 16 residues. Germline V gene lookup returns CDR1 SEHNR and CDR2 FQNEAQ (reference sequence). CDR3 sequence (DNA): TGTGCCAGCAGCTCGGGGCGGGCGTTCCTATACAATGAGCAGTTCTTC. It is translated as CASSSGRAFLYNEQFF.

This chain links TRBV4-3 with TRBJ1-4, with D tentatively TRBD1 (6 bases). The CDR3 is made up of 13 amino acids. Germline V gene data show CDR1 as LGHNA and CDR2 as YSLEER. V was cut by 0 bases and J by 12 bases, with 11 bases left in between. Here the CDR3 DNA reads TGCGCCAGCAGCCAAGATGTCGGGGGCGAACTGTTTTTT. Encoded protein: CASSQDVGGELFF.

This clonotype has just one count. V and J are TRBV12-3 or TRBV12-4 and TRBJ1-1, with a weak D call TRBD1 (5 bases). V lost 1 base and J 10 bases, leaving 10 bases between the germline ends. This CDR3 contains 12 residues. The CDR3 DNA follows: TGTGCCAGCAGTTTAGTGAGGGGACGAGCTTTCTTT. It yields the protein CASSLVRGRAFF.

This chain joins TRBV15 and TRBJ1-1, with no clear D. The CDR3 is 13 residues long. Trimming stripped 4 bases from V and 1 base from J, with 7 bases between. Germline CDR1 reads LNHNV; CDR2 reads YYDKDF (reference sequence). This CDR3 reads CATSKGTNTEAFF. CDR3 in DNA: TGTGCCACCAGCAAGGGTACGAACACTGAAGCTTTCTTT.

The V call is TRBV20-1, the J call TRBJ2-1; the match to TRBD2 covers 11 bases. Germline V lookup: CDR1 DFQATT, CDR2 SNEGSKA (reference sequence). The CDR3 sequence is 14 residues long. J was trimmed by 7 bases and V by 4 bases; bases with no gene match: 6. CDR3 sequence: CSATTSGSFNEQFF. The CDR3 DNA is TGCAGTGCTACTACTAGCGGGAGCTTTAATGAGCAGTTCTTC.

The J gene is TRBJ2-7, the V gene TRBV6-1; TRBD1 aligns across 10 bases. J lost 2 bases, V lost 6 bases, and 1 base had no gene match. The CDR3 extends over 13 amino acids. In germline, CDR1 is MNHNS, CDR2 SASEGT. In DNA form, the CDR3 reads TGTGCCAGCAGGGGGACAGGGGCCTACGAGCAGTACGTC. Protein product: CASRGTGAYEQYV.

A note on this clonotype: Germline and junction disagree at one end, which may indicate a read error. The V call is TRBV5-3, the J call TRBJ2-4; D perhaps matches TRBD1 (6 bases). TRBV5-3 is placed among ORFs of uncertain function. The CDR3 extends over 16 amino acids. CDR3 sequence: CASSLEGGRAKNIQYF. In DNA, the CDR3 is TGTGCCAGCAGCTTGGAAGGGGGTAGAGCCAAAAACATTCAGTACTTC.

The chain combines TRBV6-6 with TRBJ2-1, with D unclear. Germline-derived CDR1 and CDR2 are MNHNY and SVGAGI (reference sequence). V gave up 0 bases and J gave up 7 bases, with 4 bases separating them. The CDR3 totals 12 residues. CDR3 nucleotides: TGTGCCAGCAGTTACTCAGTAAATGAGCAGTTCTTC. Encoded protein: CASSYSVNEQFF.

This clonotype was seen a few times. CDR3 nucleotide sequence: TGCGCCAGCAGCCAAGGTCGGAATTCCTACAATGAGCAGTTCTTC. Translating gives CASSQGRNSYNEQFF. The chain carries TRBV4-3 and TRBJ2-1; no firm D call. CDR3 size: 15 residues. Trimming shortened V by 1 base and J by 1 base, and 8 bases separated the two germline ends. Germline V gene data show CDR1 as LGHNA and CDR2 as YSLEER.

CDR3 residues: CASSLNSGTLLNTIYF. In DNA, the CDR3 is TGTGCCAGCAGCTTGAACAGCGGCACCCTACTAAACACCATATATTTT. The chain has TRBV7-2 and TRBJ1-3; D uncertain. CDR3 size: 16 residues. Trimming removed 3 bases from V and 6 bases from J, with 18 bases in between. Germline CDR1 and CDR2: SGHTA and FQGNSA.

This sequence joins TRBV25-1 and TRBJ2-3, with D unclear. V dropped 1 base and J dropped 7 bases, with 9 bases sitting between them. Germline assignment: CDR1 MGHDK and CDR2 SYGVNS. CDR3 length equals 13 residues. CDR3 DNA sequence: TGTGCCAGCAGTGAATTGGTGGGAAATACGCAGTATTTT. It encodes CASSELVGNTQYF. Complete variable domain (other parts from reference TRBV25-1 and TRBJ2-3): EADIYQTPRYLVIGTGKKITLECSQTMGHDKMYWYQQDPGMELHLIHYSYGVNSTEKGDLSSESTVSRIRTEHFPLTLESARPSHTSQYLCASSELVGNTQYFGPGTRLTVL.

This clonotype was counted at least ten times. This chain uses TRBV7-2 with TRBJ2-1; D remains ambiguous. The CDR3 loop spans 15 amino acids. With 4 bases removed from V and 0 bases from J, the gap between germline ends came to 10 bases. In germline, CDR1 is SGHTA, CDR2 FQGNSA. Here the CDR3 reads CASSWTGSSYNEQFF. The CDR3 DNA sequence: TGTGCCAGCAGCTGGACCGGAAGCTCCTACAATGAGCAGTTCTTC.

V gene TRBV20-1 combines with J gene TRBJ1-1; tentative D call: TRBD1 (6 bases). Per germline, CDR1 DFQATT and CDR2 SNEGSKA (reference sequence). V was shortened by 6 bases and J by 7 bases, with 18 bases between the two germline ends. The CDR3 consists of 13 residues. The CDR3 bases are TGCAGTGCCGACAACCACCAACAGGGTGAAGCTTTCTTT. This gives the protein CSADNHQQGEAFF.

V usage is TRBV20-1 and J usage is TRBJ1-2; 11 positions match TRBD1. V was clipped by 6 bases and J by 8 bases; unmatched bases: 5. Per the germline V gene, CDR1 is DFQATT and CDR2 is SNEGSKA (reference sequence). There are 12 residues in the CDR3. CDR3 amino acids: CSAGDRGRGYTF. CDR3 nucleotides: TGCAGTGCCGGGGACAGGGGGAGAGGCTACACCTTC.

This chain joins TRBV4-3 and TRBJ2-1, with TRBD2 matching over 8 bases. This CDR3 has 17 residues. J was trimmed by 3 bases and V by 2 bases; bases with no gene match: 9. The germline CDR1 and CDR2 sequences are LGHNA and YSLEER. CDR3 region: CASSQNIPGTSYNEQFF. The CDR3 DNA reads as TGCGCCAGCAGCCAAAACATTCCCGGGACTAGCTACAATGAGCAGTTCTTC.

The chain combines TRBV7-8 with TRBJ2-7; 10 nucleotides align to TRBD2. Per the germline V gene, CDR1 is SGHVS and CDR2 is FQNEAQ. Trimming cost V 1 base and J 3 bases; bases outside gene matches: 3. The CDR3 length is 15 residues. The CDR3, as DNA: TGTGCCAGCAGCTTAGAGCGGGAGGGAAGCTACGAGCAGTACGTC. It is translated as CASSLEREGSYEQYV.